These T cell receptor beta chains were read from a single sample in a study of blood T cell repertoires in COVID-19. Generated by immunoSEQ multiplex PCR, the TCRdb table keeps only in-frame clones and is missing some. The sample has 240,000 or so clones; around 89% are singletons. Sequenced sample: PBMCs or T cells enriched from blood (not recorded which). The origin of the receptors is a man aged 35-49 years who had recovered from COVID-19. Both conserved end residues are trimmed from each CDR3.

ASRTTQNTEAF,TRBV19
ASSLRRGRGNTDTQY,TRBV7-3
ARSLSKQGPRCAF,TRBV7-5
ASSLIAGGRTGELF,TRBV14
ASSVGGGGGNEQF,TRBV10-1
AISVLGEGTEAF,TRBV10-3
ASKRGAGNYNSPLH,TRBV19
ASSIGQGITEAF,TRBV19
ASSQRDRTFEQF,TRBV3-1/TRBV3-2
ASSAWTGGGEQY,TRBV27
ASSQDRASEKLF,TRBV7-9
AISENQGARSGANVLT,TRBV10-3
ASSLDGAAGNTIY,TRBV7-3
ASSDGGRALYEQY,TRBV6-1
ASSTARGTEAF,TRBV18
ASSESGNYGYT,TRBV6-1
ASSIVLGLAGDTDTQY,TRBV19
ASSQNGNTIY,TRBV12-3/TRBV12-4
ASSLARAGDTQY,TRBV5-1
ASSLTGGLTSYEQY,TRBV6-5
ASSVQIRTGSEGETQY,TRBV5-1
ASSQVSGAGANVLT,TRBV4-1
ASSQGPLYLVDRGFFSNQPQH,TRBV4-2
ASSVVRGPGGGYT,TRBV9
ASSPGLAGGRGETQY,TRBV11-3
ASTGLAVDTQY,TRBV19
ASSLSQGSYEQY,TRBV5-6
ASSFSVGAEETQY,TRBV5-5
ATVPQVNLINSPLH,TRBV28
ASSWGTGGKETQY,TRBV5-8
ASSLAGRGLGYT,TRBV11-2